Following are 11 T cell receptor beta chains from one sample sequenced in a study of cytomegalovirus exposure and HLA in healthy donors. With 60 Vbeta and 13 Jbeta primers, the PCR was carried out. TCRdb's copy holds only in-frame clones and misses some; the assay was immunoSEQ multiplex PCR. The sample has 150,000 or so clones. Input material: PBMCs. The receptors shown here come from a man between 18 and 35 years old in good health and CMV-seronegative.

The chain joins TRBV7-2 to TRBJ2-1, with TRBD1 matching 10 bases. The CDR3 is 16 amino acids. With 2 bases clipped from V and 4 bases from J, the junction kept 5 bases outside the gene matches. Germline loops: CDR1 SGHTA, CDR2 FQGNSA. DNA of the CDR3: TGTGCCAGCAGCTTATTGGCGGGACAGGGGTACAATGAGCAGTTCTTC. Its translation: CASSLLAGQGYNEQFF.

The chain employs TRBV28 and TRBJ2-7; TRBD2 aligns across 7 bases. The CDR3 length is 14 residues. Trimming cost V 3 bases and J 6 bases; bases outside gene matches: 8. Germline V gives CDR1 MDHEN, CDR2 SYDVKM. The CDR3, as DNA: TGTGCCAGCAGTTTCCGGGACTACGATCGCGAGCAGTACTTC. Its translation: CASSFRDYDREQYF. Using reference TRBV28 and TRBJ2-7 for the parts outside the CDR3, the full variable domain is DVKVTQSSRYLVKRTGEKVFLECVQDMDHENMFWYRQDPGLGLRLIYFSYDVKMKEKGDIPEGYSVSREKKERFSLILESASTNQTSMYLCASSFRDYDREQYFGPGTRLTVT.

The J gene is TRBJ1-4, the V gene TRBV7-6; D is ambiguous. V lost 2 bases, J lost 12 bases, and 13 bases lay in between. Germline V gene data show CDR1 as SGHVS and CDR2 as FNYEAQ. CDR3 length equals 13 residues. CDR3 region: CASSLTPRVELFF. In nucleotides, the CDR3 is TGTGCCAGCAGCTTAACCCCTCGAGTAGAACTGTTTTTT.

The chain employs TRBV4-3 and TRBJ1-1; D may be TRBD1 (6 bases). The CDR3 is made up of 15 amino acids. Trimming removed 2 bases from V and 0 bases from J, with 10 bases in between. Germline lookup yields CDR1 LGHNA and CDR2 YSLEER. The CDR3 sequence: CASSQHRGMNTEAFF. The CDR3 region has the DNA TGCGCCAGCAGCCAACATAGGGGGATGAACACTGAAGCTTTCTTT.

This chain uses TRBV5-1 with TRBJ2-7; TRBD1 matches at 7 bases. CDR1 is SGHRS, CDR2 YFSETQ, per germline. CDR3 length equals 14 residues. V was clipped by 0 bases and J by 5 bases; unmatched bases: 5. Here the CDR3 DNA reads TGCGCCAGCAGCTTGGATGTGACAGGGAACGAGCAGTACTTC. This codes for CASSLDVTGNEQYF.

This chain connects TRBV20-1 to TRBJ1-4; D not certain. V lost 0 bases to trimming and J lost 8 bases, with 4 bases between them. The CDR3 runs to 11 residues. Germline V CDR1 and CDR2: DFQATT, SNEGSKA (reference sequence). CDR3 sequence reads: CSARDPEKLFF. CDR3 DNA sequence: TGCAGTGCTAGAGATCCGGAAAAACTGTTTTTT.

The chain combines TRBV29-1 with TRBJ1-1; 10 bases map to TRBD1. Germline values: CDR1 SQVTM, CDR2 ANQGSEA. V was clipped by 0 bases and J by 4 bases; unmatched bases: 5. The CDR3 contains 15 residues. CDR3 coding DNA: TGCAGCGTTGAAGATCGCGGACAGGGGGGCACTGAAGCTTTCTTT. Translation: CSVEDRGQGGTEAFF.

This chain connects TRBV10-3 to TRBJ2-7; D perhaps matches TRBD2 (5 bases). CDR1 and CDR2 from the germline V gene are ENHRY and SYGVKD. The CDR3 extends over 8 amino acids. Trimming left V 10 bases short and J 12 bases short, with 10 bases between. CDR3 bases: TGTGCCACAGGAGGAGGGTACTTC. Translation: CATGGGYF.

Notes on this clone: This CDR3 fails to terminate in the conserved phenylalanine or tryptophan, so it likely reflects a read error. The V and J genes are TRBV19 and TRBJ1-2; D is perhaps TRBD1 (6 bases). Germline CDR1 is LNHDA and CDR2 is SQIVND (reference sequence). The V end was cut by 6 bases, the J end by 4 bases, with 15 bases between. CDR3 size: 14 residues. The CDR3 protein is CASRPGHASYGYTS. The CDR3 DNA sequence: TGTGCCAGTAGACCGGGACATGCCTCCTATGGCTACACCTCC.

CDR3 loop: CSVGQGQSSGNTIYF. CDR3 nucleotides: TGCAGCGTTGGGCAGGGGCAGAGCTCTGGAAACACCATATATTTT. V gene TRBV29-1 combines with J gene TRBJ1-3, with TRBD1 as a possible D gene (6 bases). The CDR3 sequence is 15 residues long. V lost 4 bases and J 0 bases, leaving 13 bases between the germline ends. Germline V CDR1 and CDR2: SQVTM, ANQGSEA.

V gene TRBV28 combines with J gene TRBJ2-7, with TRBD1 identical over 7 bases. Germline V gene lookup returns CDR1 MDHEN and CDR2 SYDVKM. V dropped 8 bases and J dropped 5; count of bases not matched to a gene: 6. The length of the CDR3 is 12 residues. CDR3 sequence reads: CASGQVSDEQYF. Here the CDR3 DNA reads TGTGCCAGCGGACAGGTAAGCGACGAGCAGTACTTC.